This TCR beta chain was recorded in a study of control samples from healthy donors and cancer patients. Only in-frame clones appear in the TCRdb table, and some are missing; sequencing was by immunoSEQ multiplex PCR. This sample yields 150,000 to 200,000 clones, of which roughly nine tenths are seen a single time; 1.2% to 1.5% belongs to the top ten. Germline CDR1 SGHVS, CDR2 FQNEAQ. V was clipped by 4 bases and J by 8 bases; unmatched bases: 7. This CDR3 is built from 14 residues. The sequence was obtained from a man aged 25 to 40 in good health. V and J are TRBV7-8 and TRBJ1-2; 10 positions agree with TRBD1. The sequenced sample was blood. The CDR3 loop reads CASSYPGTGEGYTF. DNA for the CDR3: TGTGCCAGCAGCTATCCAGGGACAGGGGAAGGCTACACCTTC.